This entry lists 28 T cell receptor beta chains sequenced from one sample in a study of response to subunit inactivated influenza vaccine. From the RT-PCR reads, TCRdb called clonotypes with MiXCR, one entry per CDR3 protein. In the table there are hundreds of thousands of distinct CDR3 sequences, around 8% of which are singletons. This sample comprised PBMCs from blood, obtained less than 30 months after vaccination. The source is a man in his fifties or sixties who received an inactivated influenza vaccine.

This chain connects TRBV7-9 to TRBJ1-4; D is undetermined. Germline assignment: CDR1 SEHNR and CDR2 FQNEAQ (reference sequence). This CDR3 region has 13 residues. V gave up 7 bases and J gave up 8 bases, with 14 bases separating them. CDR3 in DNA: TGTGCCAGCACCCTGGGCCGGGAGGAAAAACTGTTTTTT. It specifies CASTLGREEKLFF.

The chain combines TRBV6-2 or TRBV6-3 with TRBJ2-1; 9 bases are shared with TRBD1. This CDR3 comprises 16 residues. The V gene end was trimmed by 0 bases and the J gene end by 3 bases; junction bases not matched to a gene: 3. CDR1 is MNHEY and CDR2 is SVGEGT in the germline V gene. This chain's CDR3 is CASSYSRDRDYNEQFF. CDR3 in DNA: TGTGCCAGCAGTTACTCCCGGGACAGGGACTACAATGAGCAGTTCTTC.

The sample holds a few counts of this clonotype. The chain carries TRBV20-1 and TRBJ2-7; TRBD2 is a possible D gene (6 bases). This CDR3 is built from 12 residues. V lost 3 bases, J lost 7 bases, and 13 bases lay in between. Germline assignment: CDR1 DFQATT and CDR2 SNEGSKA (reference sequence). The CDR3 reads CSASGSGWEQYF. CDR3 DNA sequence: TGCAGTGCTAGCGGGAGCGGGTGGGAGCAGTACTTC.

This clonotype appeared a few times. This chain joins TRBV28 and TRBJ1-1, with TRBD1 matching over 10 bases. The CDR3 consists of 13 residues. Germline V gene sequence: CDR1 MDHEN, CDR2 SYDVKM. V lost 4 bases to trimming and J lost 12 bases; unmatched junction nucleotides: 8. The CDR3 loop reads CASSYDRGRGTFF. The CDR3 DNA is TGTGCCAGCAGTTACGACAGGGGGCGCGGGACTTTCTTT.

This chain connects TRBV18 to TRBJ1-6; D remains unclear. Germline values: CDR1 KGHSH, CDR2 LQKENI. The CDR3 contains 14 residues. V was pared by 1 base and J by 4 bases, with 5 bases between. The CDR3 sequence: CASSPQAYNSPLHF. CDR3 DNA sequence: TGTGCCAGCTCACCACAGGCTTATAATTCACCCCTCCACTTT. Using reference TRBV18 and TRBJ1-6 for the parts outside the CDR3, the full variable domain is NAGVMQNPRHLVRRRGQEARLRCSPMKGHSHVYWYRQLPEEGLKFMVYLQKENIIDESGMPKERFSAEFPKEGPSILRIQQVVRGDSAAYFCASSPQAYNSPLHFGNGTRLTVT.

This clonotype was observed at least ten times. The chain carries TRBV5-1 and TRBJ1-2, with D hard to call. The V gene lost 4 bases and the J gene lost 8 bases, with 12 bases spanning the gap. The CDR3 covers 12 residues. Germline V gene data show CDR1 as SGHRS and CDR2 as YFSETQ. CDR3 nucleotides: TGCGCCAGCAGCCCCATTTCCCGCGGCTACACCTTC. This codes for CASSPISRGYTF.

The V call is TRBV27, the J call TRBJ2-2; D is possibly TRBD2 (8 bases). CDR1 and CDR2 (germline): MNHEY, SMNVEV (reference sequence). V was clipped by 5 bases and J by 5 bases, with 27 bases between them. The CDR3 extends over 19 amino acids. The CDR3 region is CASSPRRQGLAGLTGELFF. CDR3 nucleotide sequence: TGTGCCAGCAGTCCCCGGCGACAGGGTTTAGCGGGGTTGACCGGGGAGCTGTTTTTT.

This chain joins TRBV12-3 or TRBV12-4 and TRBJ2-2, with 9 bases matching TRBD1. V shed 3 bases, J shed 8 bases, and the junction held 10 bases outside the gene matches. The CDR3 has 16 amino acids. The CDR3 bases are TGTGCCAGCAGTTTGGGGGGGACAGGGAGTCGTGGGGAGCTGTTTTTT. It encodes CASSLGGTGSRGELFF.

This clonotype was picked up many times. V and J are TRBV5-1 and TRBJ2-7; D is unresolved. Germline V gives CDR1 SGHRS, CDR2 YFSETQ. The V end lost 4 bases, the J end lost 2 bases, and 16 bases lay between the germline ends. CDR3 length: 15 residues. CDR3: CASSRILDGTYEQYF. CDR3 coding DNA: TGCGCCAGCAGCCGTATTTTGGACGGAACCTACGAGCAGTACTTC.

V usage is TRBV20-1 and J usage is TRBJ2-7; the D gene could be TRBD1 or TRBD2 (5 bases each). The V gene's germline CDR1 is DFQATT and CDR2 SNEGSKA (reference sequence). There are 13 residues in the CDR3. V was pared by 4 bases and J by 2 bases, with 12 bases between. CDR3 nucleotides: TGCAGTGCTATGAGGGGTCCCACCTACGAGCAGTACTTC. Translation: CSAMRGPTYEQYF.

The gene calls are TRBV15 and TRBJ2-1; possibly TRBD2 for D (6 bases). CDR1 is LNHNV and CDR2 is YYDKDF in the germline V gene (reference sequence). Between the trimmed V and J ends, which lost 2 bases and 3 bases, there was a span of 14 bases. This CDR3 spans 16 amino acids. CDR3 bases: TGTGCCACCAGCAGATCCACCGGGACTTTCTACAATGAGCAGTTCTTC. Its translation is CATSRSTGTFYNEQFF.

The rearrangement links TRBV20-1 to TRBJ2-7; D may be TRBD1 (6 bases). Germline lookup yields CDR1 DFQATT and CDR2 SNEGSKA (reference sequence). V was pared by 6 bases and J by 7 bases, with 19 bases between. The CDR3 totals 13 residues. CDR3 in DNA: TGCAGTGCCCCGGACAGATGGGGACGGGAGCAGTACTTC. Protein sequence: CSAPDRWGREQYF.

This rearrangement joins TRBV20-1 to TRBJ1-5; D possibly corresponds to TRBD1 (6 bases). Germline V gene lookup returns CDR1 DFQATT and CDR2 SNEGSKA (reference sequence). V was pared by 5 bases and J by 3 bases, with 14 bases between. This CDR3 comprises 14 residues. The CDR3 loop is CSAPSQGNNQPQHF. The CDR3 bases are TGCAGTGCTCCTTCCCAGGGGAACAATCAGCCCCAGCATTTT.

This chain connects TRBV20-1 to TRBJ2-4; 8 nucleotides line up with TRBD1. Germline V gene lookup returns CDR1 DFQATT and CDR2 SNEGSKA (reference sequence). V lost 6 bases and J lost 0; bases outside the gene matches: 10. The CDR3 sequence is 16 residues long. CDR3 sequence (DNA): TGCAGTGCCCCCAGGACAGGGCAATTAGCCAAAAACATTCAGTACTTC. Protein sequence: CSAPRTGQLAKNIQYF.

The table lists this clonotype with a few counts. The genes are TRBV29-1 and TRBJ2-5, with TRBD2 identical over 13 bases. Germline lookup yields CDR1 SQVTM and CDR2 ANQGSEA. The CDR3 is made up of 16 amino acids. V was pared by 5 bases and J by 4 bases, with 10 bases of the junction left unmatched. Here the CDR3 reads CSVQTSGRAGRETQYF. CDR3 DNA sequence: TGCAGCGTTCAAACTAGCGGGAGGGCCGGGAGAGAGACCCAGTACTTC.

The chain links TRBV21-1 to TRBJ2-2. TRBV21-1 is listed as a pseudogene. The CDR3 loop spans 15 amino acids. Written as DNA, the CDR3 is TGTGCCAGCAGCAAAGCGCCGGGGAAGTCCGGGGAGCTGTTTTTT. It specifies CASSKAPGKSGELFF.

This clonotype turned up a few times. The rearrangement joins TRBV20-1 to TRBJ2-5, with 8 bases aligning to TRBD1. J was trimmed by 4 bases and V by 5 bases; bases with no gene match: 9. The germline gives CDR1 DFQATT, CDR2 SNEGSKA (reference sequence). The length of the CDR3 is 14 residues. CDR3 sequence (DNA): TGCAGTGCTTTTTCCGGGACAGGAGCAGAGACCCAGTACTTC. Translated, it gives CSAFSGTGAETQYF.

This clonotype has ten or more counts. In DNA form, the CDR3 reads TGTGCCACCAGTGATTTGAAGGGGGCTGCCTACAATGAGCAGTTCTTC. Encoded protein: CATSDLKGAAYNEQFF. The chain employs TRBV24-1 and TRBJ2-1, with TRBD1 matching 7 bases. CDR1 KGHDR and CDR2 SFDVKD come from the germline V gene. The CDR3 runs 16 residues. J was trimmed by 2 bases and V by 0 bases; bases with no gene match: 3.

The chain links TRBV20-1 to TRBJ2-7; possibly TRBD1 for D (6 bases). CDR1 is DFQATT, CDR2 SNEGSKA, per germline (reference sequence). Between the trimmed V and J ends, which lost 2 bases and 3 bases, there was a span of 14 bases. The CDR3 is made up of 14 amino acids. The CDR3 bases are TGCAGTGCTAGACCCCCGACAGGAATCTACGAGCAGTACTTC. Protein product: CSARPPTGIYEQYF.

This clonotype was recorded many times. V is TRBV5-6 and J is TRBJ1-3; D unresolved. Trimming stripped 1 base from V and 0 bases from J, with 5 bases between. This CDR3 is built from 14 residues. Germline loops: CDR1 SGHDT, CDR2 YYEEEE. CDR3 coding DNA: TGTGCCAGCAGCTTGTACGGCTCTGGAAACACCATATATTTT. Translated: CASSLYGSGNTIYF.

This clonotype was picked up a small number of times. Written as DNA, the CDR3 is TGCAGTGCTAGAGAAGTCGGGGGGGTGAGCTCCTACAATGAGCAGTTCTTC. The encoded protein is CSAREVGGVSSYNEQFF. The V gene is TRBV20-1, the J gene TRBJ2-1; 8 bases map to TRBD2. V dropped 0 bases and J dropped 0; count of bases not matched to a gene: 7. This CDR3 is 17 amino acids long. Germline V lookup: CDR1 DFQATT, CDR2 SNEGSKA (reference sequence).

V and J are TRBV28 and TRBJ1-1; unclear D gene. Germline CDR1 reads MDHEN; CDR2 reads SYDVKM. CDR3 length equals 13 residues. Deletions cut 3 bases from V and 4 bases from J, with 9 bases between. The CDR3 is CASSLGLITEAFF. The CDR3, as DNA: TGTGCCAGCAGTTTGGGTCTCATCACTGAAGCTTTCTTT.

The sample holds a few counts of this clonotype. The J gene is TRBJ2-7, the V gene TRBV9; TRBD1 matches at 10 bases. J gave up 3 bases and V 3 bases, and 6 bases lay outside the gene matches. This CDR3 is built from 15 residues. CDR1 is SGDLS, CDR2 YYNGEE, per germline. The CDR3 DNA reads as TGTGCCAGCAGCGAAGGGACAGGGGCCATCTACGAGCAGTACTTC. Its translation: CASSEGTGAIYEQYF.

This clonotype has a count of ten or more. This chain uses TRBV11-2 with TRBJ2-7; 16 nucleotides agree with TRBD2. Germline CDR1 SGHAT, CDR2 FQNNGV. The V and J ends lost 5 bases and 6 bases, in that order; junction bases with no gene match: 19. This CDR3 region has 20 residues. The CDR3 DNA follows: TGTGCCAGCAGCCTAAAGGTGGCGGGACTAGCGGGGGGGCGGTGGTCCGAGCAGTACTTC. Translated, it gives CASSLKVAGLAGGRWSEQYF.

This clonotype was recorded many times. This chain connects TRBV12-3 or TRBV12-4 to TRBJ2-5, with 11 bases fitting TRBD2. This CDR3 is built from 15 residues. V dropped 4 bases and J dropped 5; count of bases not matched to a gene: 6. For the CDR3, the DNA is TGTGCCAGCAGTTCCTTAGCGGGGGGGGCTGAGACCCAGTACTTC. Translation gives CASSSLAGGAETQYF.

V and J are TRBV29-1 and TRBJ2-1; 7 positions match TRBD1. Germline lookup yields CDR1 SQVTM and CDR2 ANQGSEA. J was trimmed by 4 bases and V by 0 bases; bases with no gene match: 6. The CDR3 runs to 15 residues. The CDR3 sequence: CSVEDLGQSYNEQFF. The CDR3 DNA is TGCAGCGTTGAAGATCTGGGACAGTCTTACAATGAGCAGTTCTTC.

This clonotype has only a few counts. V usage is TRBV7-9 and J usage is TRBJ2-2, with D perhaps TRBD2 (5 bases). Trimming cost V 5 bases and J 0 bases, with 16 bases left between them. Germline V gene lookup returns CDR1 SEHNR and CDR2 FQNEAQ (reference sequence). This CDR3 region has 17 residues. CDR3 loop: CASSRTGGLANTGELFF. The CDR3 nucleotides read TGTGCCAGCAGCCGAACGGGCGGACTTGCGAACACCGGGGAGCTGTTTTTT.

The chain couples TRBV7-2 to TRBJ1-1; D is unclear. The CDR3 extends over 13 amino acids. Trimming stripped 6 bases from V and 1 base from J, with 9 bases between. The germline CDR1 and CDR2 sequences are SGHTA and FQGNSA. The CDR3 sequence is CASRLQANTEAFF. CDR3 DNA sequence: TGTGCCAGCAGACTCCAGGCGAACACTGAAGCTTTCTTT.